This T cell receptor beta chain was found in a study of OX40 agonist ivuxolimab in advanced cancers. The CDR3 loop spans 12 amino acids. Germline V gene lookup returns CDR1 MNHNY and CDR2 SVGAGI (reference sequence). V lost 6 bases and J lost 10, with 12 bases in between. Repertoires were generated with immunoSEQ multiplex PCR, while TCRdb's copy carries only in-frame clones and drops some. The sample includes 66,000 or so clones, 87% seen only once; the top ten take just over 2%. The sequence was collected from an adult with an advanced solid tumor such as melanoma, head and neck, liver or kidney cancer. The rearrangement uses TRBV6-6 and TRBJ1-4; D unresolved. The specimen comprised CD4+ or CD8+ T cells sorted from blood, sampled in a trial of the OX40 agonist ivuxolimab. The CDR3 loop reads CASREELRKLFF. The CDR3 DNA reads TGTGCCAGCAGAGAAGAACTAAGAAAACTGTTTTTT.